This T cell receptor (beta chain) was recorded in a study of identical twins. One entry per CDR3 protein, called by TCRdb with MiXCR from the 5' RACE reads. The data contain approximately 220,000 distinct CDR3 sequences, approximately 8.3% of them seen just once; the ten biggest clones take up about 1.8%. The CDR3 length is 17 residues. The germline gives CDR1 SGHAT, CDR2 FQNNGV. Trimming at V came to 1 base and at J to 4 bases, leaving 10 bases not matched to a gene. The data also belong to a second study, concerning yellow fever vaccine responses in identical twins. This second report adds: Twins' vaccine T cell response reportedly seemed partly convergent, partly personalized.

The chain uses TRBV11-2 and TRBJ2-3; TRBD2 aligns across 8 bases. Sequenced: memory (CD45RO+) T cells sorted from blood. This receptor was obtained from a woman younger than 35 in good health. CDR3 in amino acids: CASSLGIAGQVADTQYF. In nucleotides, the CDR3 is TGTGCCAGCAGCTTAGGAATAGCGGGGCAAGTAGCAGATACGCAGTATTTT.